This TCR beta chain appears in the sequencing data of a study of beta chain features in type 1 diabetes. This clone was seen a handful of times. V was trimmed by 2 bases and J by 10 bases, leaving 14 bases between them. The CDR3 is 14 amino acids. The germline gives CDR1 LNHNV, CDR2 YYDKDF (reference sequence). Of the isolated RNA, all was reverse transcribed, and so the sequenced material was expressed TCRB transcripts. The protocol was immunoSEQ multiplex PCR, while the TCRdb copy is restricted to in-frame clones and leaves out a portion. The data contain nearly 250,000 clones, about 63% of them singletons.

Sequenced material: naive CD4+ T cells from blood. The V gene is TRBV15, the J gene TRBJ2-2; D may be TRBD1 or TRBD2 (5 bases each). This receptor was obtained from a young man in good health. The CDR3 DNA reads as TGTGCCACCAGCAGACGGGACCTCACTGAGGAGCTGTTTTTT. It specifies CATSRRDLTEELFF.